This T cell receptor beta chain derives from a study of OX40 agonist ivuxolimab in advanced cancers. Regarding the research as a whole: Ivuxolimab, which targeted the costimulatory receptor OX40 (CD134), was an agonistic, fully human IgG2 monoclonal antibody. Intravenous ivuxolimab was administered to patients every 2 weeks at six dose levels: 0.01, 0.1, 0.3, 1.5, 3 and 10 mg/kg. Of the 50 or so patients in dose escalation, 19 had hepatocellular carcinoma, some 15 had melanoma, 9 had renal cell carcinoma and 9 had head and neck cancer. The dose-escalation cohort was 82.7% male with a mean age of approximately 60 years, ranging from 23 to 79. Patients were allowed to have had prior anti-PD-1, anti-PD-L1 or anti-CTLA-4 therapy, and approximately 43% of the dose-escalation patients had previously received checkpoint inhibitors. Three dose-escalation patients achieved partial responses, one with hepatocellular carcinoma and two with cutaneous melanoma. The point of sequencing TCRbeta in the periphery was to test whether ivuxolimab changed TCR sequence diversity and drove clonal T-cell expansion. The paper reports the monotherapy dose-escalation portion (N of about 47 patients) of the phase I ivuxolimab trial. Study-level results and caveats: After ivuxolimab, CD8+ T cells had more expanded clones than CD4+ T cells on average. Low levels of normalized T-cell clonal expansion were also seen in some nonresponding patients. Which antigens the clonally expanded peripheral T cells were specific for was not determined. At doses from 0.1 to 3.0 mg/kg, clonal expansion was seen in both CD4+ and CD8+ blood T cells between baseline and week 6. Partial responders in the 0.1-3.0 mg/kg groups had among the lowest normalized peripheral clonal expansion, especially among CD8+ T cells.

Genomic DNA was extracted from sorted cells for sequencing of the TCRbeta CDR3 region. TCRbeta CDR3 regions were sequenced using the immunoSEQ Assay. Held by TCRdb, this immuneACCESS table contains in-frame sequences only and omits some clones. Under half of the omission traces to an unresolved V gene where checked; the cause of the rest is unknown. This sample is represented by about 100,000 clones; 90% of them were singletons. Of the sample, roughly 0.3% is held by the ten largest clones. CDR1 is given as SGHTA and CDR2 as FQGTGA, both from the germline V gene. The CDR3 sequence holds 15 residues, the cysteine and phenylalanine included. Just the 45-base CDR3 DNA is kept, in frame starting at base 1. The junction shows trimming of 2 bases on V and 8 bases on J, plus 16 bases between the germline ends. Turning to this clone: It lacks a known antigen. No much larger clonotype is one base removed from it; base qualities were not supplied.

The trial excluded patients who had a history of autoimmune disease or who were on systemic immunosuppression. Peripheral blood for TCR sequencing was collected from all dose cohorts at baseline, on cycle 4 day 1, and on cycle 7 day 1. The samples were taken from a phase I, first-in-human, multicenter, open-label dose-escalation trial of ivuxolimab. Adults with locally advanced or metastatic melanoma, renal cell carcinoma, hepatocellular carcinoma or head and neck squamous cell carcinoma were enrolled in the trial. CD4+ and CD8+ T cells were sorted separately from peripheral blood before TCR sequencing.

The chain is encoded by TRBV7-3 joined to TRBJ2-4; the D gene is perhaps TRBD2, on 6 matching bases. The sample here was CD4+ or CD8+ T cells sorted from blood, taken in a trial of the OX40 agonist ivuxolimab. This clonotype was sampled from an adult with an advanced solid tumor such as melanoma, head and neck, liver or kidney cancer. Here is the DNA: TGTGCCAGCAGCTTATGGGGGGAGCGCCGGGACATTCAGTACTTC. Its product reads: CASSLWGERRDIQYF.